This entry features one TCR beta chain sequence. No antigen is known for it. V shed 0 bases and J shed 0 bases, with 4 bases lying between them. This CDR3 has 14 amino acids. The germline CDR1 and CDR2 sequences are SGHDT and YYEEEE. These data come from a study of cytomegalovirus exposure and HLA in healthy donors. Whole-study results and caveats: Previously analyzed data showed that most TCR beta V segments were productive at a frequency of about 90% or about 30%.

The PCR contained 60 Vbeta and 13 Jbeta primers. Here immunoSEQ multiplex PCR was the method, and the copy in TCRdb shows in-frame clones only, minus some. The sample lists 190,000 or so clones; 79% were seen once. This chain joins TRBV5-6 and TRBJ1-3; no definite D call. The TCR was taken from a girl aged 10 to 17 in good health and CMV-seropositive. The sequenced sample consisted of PBMCs. CDR3 amino acids: CASSLGSSGNTIYF. Written as DNA, the CDR3 is TGTGCCAGCAGCTTGGGGAGCTCTGGAAACACCATATATTTT. Full variable domain (missing parts from reference TRBV5-6 and TRBJ1-3): DAGVTQSPTHLIKTRGQQVTLRCSPKSGHDTVSWYQQALGQGPQFIFQYYEEEERQRGNFPDRFSGHQFPNYSSELNVNALLLGDSALYLCASSLGSSGNTIYFGEGSWLTVV.